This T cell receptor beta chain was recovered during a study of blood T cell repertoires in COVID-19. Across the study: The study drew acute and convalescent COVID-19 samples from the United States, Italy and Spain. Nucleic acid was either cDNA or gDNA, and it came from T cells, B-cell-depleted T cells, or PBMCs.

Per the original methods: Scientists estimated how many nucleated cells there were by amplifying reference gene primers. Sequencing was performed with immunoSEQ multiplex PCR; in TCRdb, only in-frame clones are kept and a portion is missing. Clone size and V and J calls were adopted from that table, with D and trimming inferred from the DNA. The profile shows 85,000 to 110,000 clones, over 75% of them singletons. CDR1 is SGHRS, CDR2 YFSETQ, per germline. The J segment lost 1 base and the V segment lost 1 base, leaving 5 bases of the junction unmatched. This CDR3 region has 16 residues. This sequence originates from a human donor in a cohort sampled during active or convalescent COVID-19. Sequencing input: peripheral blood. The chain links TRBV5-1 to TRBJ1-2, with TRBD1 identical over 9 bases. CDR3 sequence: CASSLSGQGVNYGYTF. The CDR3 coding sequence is TGCGCCAGCAGCTTGTCGGGACAGGGTGTTAACTATGGCTACACCTTC.